A single sample gave rise to the 25 T cell receptor beta chains below, sequenced in a study of blood T cell repertoires in COVID-19. Measured with immunoSEQ multiplex PCR; TCRdb has only the in-frame clones, and not every one. The table has 300,000 to 350,000 clones, about nine tenths seen once; the top ten hold less than 5%. The sample comprised peripheral blood. The receptors stem from an older woman with COVID-19, enrolled during active disease.

J is TRBJ1-1 and V is TRBV10-1, with a possible D match to TRBD1 (5 bases). The CDR3 covers 16 residues. V dropped 6 bases and J dropped 1 base, with 18 bases sitting between them. Germline CDR1 WNHNN, CDR2 SYGVQD (reference sequence). CDR3 sequence reads: CASSPDPGHRNTEAFF. CDR3 nucleotide sequence: TGCGCCAGCAGCCCAGATCCCGGACATCGGAACACTGAAGCTTTCTTT.

The rearrangement links TRBV6-1 to TRBJ1-2; no reliable D call. V lost 0 bases and J 10 bases, leaving 9 bases between the germline ends. This CDR3 region has 12 residues. Germline V gene sequence: CDR1 MNHNS, CDR2 SASEGT. This CDR3 reads CASSEARVDYTF. Written as DNA, the CDR3 is TGTGCCAGCAGTGAAGCGAGGGTGGACTACACCTTC.

The table lists this clone with a few counts. V is TRBV11-3 and J is TRBJ2-3; 8 bases map to TRBD1. The germline gives CDR1 SGHNT, CDR2 YENEEA. The CDR3 is 14 residues long. J lost 2 bases, V lost 3 bases, and 1 base had no gene match. CDR3 amino acids: CASSLDRATDTQYF. The CDR3 DNA is TGTGCCAGCAGCTTGGACAGGGCCACAGATACGCAGTATTTT.

The chain combines TRBV4-1 with TRBJ2-5; 7 bases agree with TRBD1. This CDR3 is 12 amino acids long. Germline V gives CDR1 MGHRA, CDR2 YSYEKL. J was trimmed by 5 bases and V by 6 bases; bases with no gene match: 3. The CDR3 spells CASSRTGETQYF. Written as DNA, the CDR3 is TGCGCCAGCAGTCGGACAGGCGAGACCCAGTACTTC.

A word on this clone: Additional DNA sequences in this sample encode the identical CDR3. CDR3 amino acids: CASSVQGNQPQHF. DNA of the CDR3: TGTGCCAGCAGCGTACAGGGAAATCAGCCCCAGCATTTT. V usage is TRBV7-9 and J usage is TRBJ1-5; tentative D call: TRBD1 (6 bases). CDR3 length: 13 residues. Germline V gives CDR1 SEHNR, CDR2 FQNEAQ (reference sequence). With 5 bases removed from V and 4 bases from J, the gap between germline ends came to 9 bases.

CDR3 sequence (DNA): TGTGCCAGCAGCTTGCCGGGACAGAGCTCCTATAATTCACCCCTCCACTTT. Its protein is CASSLPGQSSYNSPLHF. V is TRBV7-9 and J is TRBJ1-6, with 7 bases identical to TRBD1. CDR3 length equals 17 residues. Germline V gene sequence: CDR1 SEHNR, CDR2 FQNEAQ (reference sequence). V dropped 3 bases and J dropped 0; count of bases not matched to a gene: 5.

This clone was observed once. CDR3 sequence reads: CASKELRDTEAFF. The CDR3 DNA is TGTGCCAGCAAGGAGTTACGCGACACTGAAGCTTTCTTT. The chain recombines TRBV6-5 with TRBJ1-1; D is unresolved. This CDR3 region has 13 residues. Trimming removed 7 bases at V and 3 bases at J, with 12 bases between. CDR1 is MNHEY and CDR2 is SVGAGI in the germline V gene.

This chain links TRBV28 with TRBJ1-2, with 10 bases fitting TRBD1. CDR3 size: 14 residues. Germline CDR1 is MDHEN and CDR2 is SYDVKM. V was clipped by 6 bases and J by 5 bases; unmatched bases: 6. For the CDR3, the DNA is TGTGCCAGCAGGGCGGGGGACAGGGGATATGGCTACACCTTC. It yields the protein CASRAGDRGYGYTF.

The chain employs TRBV25-1 and TRBJ2-3, with 7 nucleotides matching TRBD2. Germline CDR1 MGHDK, CDR2 SYGVNS. The CDR3 has 14 residues. V lost 4 bases and J lost 6; bases outside the gene matches: 7. CDR3 protein: CASSASGGGDTQYF. For the CDR3, the DNA is TGTGCCAGCAGTGCATCGGGGGGAGGGGATACGCAGTATTTT.

The V call is TRBV19, the J call TRBJ1-2, with 12 bases matching TRBD1. V shed 9 bases, J shed 5 bases, and the junction held 16 bases outside the gene matches. Germline V gene lookup returns CDR1 LNHDA and CDR2 SQIVND (reference sequence). CDR3 length equals 17 residues. The CDR3 DNA is TGTGCCAGCGGACCGGGACAGGGGGCACCAGTAGGGTATGGCTACACCTTC. The encoded protein is CASGPGQGAPVGYGYTF.

The chain carries TRBV29-1 and TRBJ1-2, with D perhaps matching TRBD1 (5 bases). CDR3 size: 12 residues. V lost 7 bases, J lost 3 bases, and 12 bases lay in between. CDR1 is SQVTM, CDR2 ANQGSEA, per germline. The CDR3 reads CSAADRDYGYTF. The CDR3, as DNA: TGCAGCGCCGCTGACAGAGACTATGGCTACACCTTC.

This sequence joins TRBV18 and TRBJ1-1; 8 positions match TRBD1. V was pared by 5 bases and J by 7 bases, with 18 bases of the junction left unmatched. CDR3 length equals 17 residues. Germline values: CDR1 KGHSH, CDR2 LQKENI. The CDR3 here is CASSSPRTGRQLGEAFF. In DNA form, the CDR3 reads TGTGCCAGCTCAAGCCCCAGGACAGGGCGACAGCTGGGTGAAGCTTTCTTT.

V usage is TRBV11-1 and J usage is TRBJ2-5; no firm D call. Trimming took off 5 bases at V and 5 bases at J, with 9 bases between the two ends. This CDR3 spans 12 amino acids. CDR1 and CDR2 from the germline V gene are SGHAT and FQDESV (reference sequence). This CDR3 reads CASSQPVETQYF. CDR3 bases: TGTGCCAGCAGCCAACCGGTGGAGACCCAGTACTTC.

V is TRBV19 and J is TRBJ1-2; 7 nucleotides line up with TRBD1. Looked up from germline, CDR1 is LNHDA and CDR2 is SQIVND (reference sequence). Germline trimming cut 5 bases from V and 3 bases from J; bases unmatched to any gene: 6. The CDR3 extends over 14 amino acids. CDR3 sequence: CASSPGGQYYGYTF. CDR3 DNA: TGTGCCAGTAGTCCAGGGGGACAGTACTATGGCTACACCTTC.

With respect to this clone: Within the sample, other DNA sequences also encode this same CDR3. The J gene is TRBJ1-5, the V gene TRBV5-1; D gene unclear. The V and J ends lost 0 bases and 5 bases respectively, with 6 bases between them. This CDR3 has 13 residues. The V gene's germline CDR1 is SGHRS and CDR2 YFSETQ. Here the CDR3 DNA reads TGCGCCAGCAGCTTGGCCCTTGATCAGCCCCAGCATTTT. This translates into CASSLALDQPQHF.

This clone was detected once. J is TRBJ1-3 and V is TRBV19; no clear D. CDR1 LNHDA and CDR2 SQIVND come from the germline V gene (reference sequence). V lost 3 bases and J 1 base, leaving 10 bases between the germline ends. CDR3 length: 15 amino acids. CDR3 DNA: TGTGCCAGTAGTATTGGTTACACGTCTGGAAACACCATATATTTT. Its translation is CASSIGYTSGNTIYF.

The chain couples TRBV19 to TRBJ2-7; no definite D call. V was shortened by 6 bases and J by 0 bases, with 12 bases between the two germline ends. Per germline, CDR1 LNHDA and CDR2 SQIVND (reference sequence). The CDR3 has 14 amino acids. The CDR3 reads CASRPQSSSYEQYF. CDR3 nucleotides: TGTGCCAGTAGACCACAGTCAAGCTCCTACGAGCAGTACTTC. The full variable domain, in which reference TRBV19 and TRBJ2-7 provide the parts outside the CDR3, is DGGITQSPKYLFRKEGQNVTLSCEQNLNHDAMYWYRQDPGQGLRLIYYSQIVNDFQKGDIAEGYSVSREKKESFPLTVTSAQKNPTAFYLCASRPQSSSYEQYFGPGTRLTVT.

The chain employs TRBV7-2 and TRBJ1-2; D ambiguous. CDR3 length equals 13 residues. Per germline, CDR1 SGHTA and CDR2 FQGNSA. The V gene lost 4 bases and the J gene lost 5 bases, with 11 bases spanning the gap. In DNA, the CDR3 is TGTGCCAGCAGCTACCATACGGGGTATGGCTACACCTTC. Translated: CASSYHTGYGYTF.

The rearrangement uses TRBV5-1 and TRBJ2-2; D is possibly TRBD1 (5 bases). This CDR3 comprises 16 residues. Trimming cost V 7 bases and J 5 bases, with 21 bases left between them. Germline values: CDR1 SGHRS, CDR2 YFSETQ. The CDR3 region has the DNA TGCGCCAGCCTTCCAATGGGCAGGGTTGGAACCGGGGAGCTGTTTTTT. It codes for CASLPMGRVGTGELFF.

V usage is TRBV3-1 (or the pseudogene TRBV3-2) and J usage is TRBJ2-7; 8 nucleotides line up with TRBD2. This CDR3 contains 15 residues. V lost 4 bases to trimming and J lost 6 bases; unmatched junction nucleotides: 11. From germline, CDR1 is LGHDT and CDR2 YNNKEL (reference sequence). The CDR3 loop reads CASSPGVAGSREQYF. The CDR3 coding sequence is TGTGCCAGCAGCCCCGGGGTAGCGGGGTCTCGCGAGCAGTACTTC.

The rearrangement uses TRBV5-5 and TRBJ1-1; D remains ambiguous. Trimming cost V 0 bases and J 7 bases, with 7 bases left between them. This CDR3 is built from 12 residues. Germline CDR1 and CDR2: SGHKS and YYEKEE (reference sequence). Written as DNA, the CDR3 is TGTGCCAGCAGCTTGGTAACAGTTGAAGCTTTCTTT. Its protein product is CASSLVTVEAFF.

The J gene is TRBJ1-2, the V gene TRBV5-1; TRBD1 matches at 11 bases. The germline CDR1 and CDR2 sequences are SGHRS and YFSETQ. This CDR3 region has 17 residues. J was trimmed by 6 bases and V by 1 base; bases with no gene match: 11. The CDR3 here is CASSLMGWDRGIDGYTF. Here the CDR3 DNA reads TGCGCCAGCAGCTTGATGGGGTGGGACAGGGGGATCGATGGCTACACCTTC.

V and J are TRBV7-2 and TRBJ2-7; TRBD2 is a possible D gene (5 bases). Trimming left V 5 bases short and J 0 bases short, with 11 bases between. Germline CDR1 SGHTA, CDR2 FQGNSA. CDR3 length equals 14 residues. The CDR3 spells CASSRAGDSYEQYF. The CDR3 DNA reads as TGTGCCAGCAGCCGTGCCGGGGACTCCTACGAGCAGTACTTC.

J is TRBJ2-1 and V is TRBV30; possibly TRBD2 for D (6 bases). In germline, CDR1 is GTSNPN, CDR2 SVGIG (reference sequence). The V end lost 4 bases, the J end lost 10 bases, and 14 bases lay between the germline ends. The CDR3 is 12 amino acids. DNA for the CDR3: TGTGCCTGGATGGCTAGGGCGGGAGAGCAGTTCTTC. It yields the protein CAWMARAGEQFF.

CDR3 DNA: TGTGCCAGCAGTATCCCAACAGGATCCTATGGCTACACCTTC. Translating it yields CASSIPTGSYGYTF. The chain recombines TRBV2 with TRBJ1-2; tentatively, D is TRBD1 (5 bases). Between the trimmed V and J ends, which lost 5 bases and 4 bases, there was a span of 14 bases. The CDR3 loop spans 14 amino acids. The germline V gene encodes CDR1 SNHLY and CDR2 FYNNEI.